These 16 T cell receptor beta chains were all obtained from the same sample, sequenced in a study of cytomegalovirus exposure and HLA in healthy donors. PCR primers comprised 60 Vbeta and 13 Jbeta primers. Profiling relied on immunoSEQ multiplex PCR, and the TCRdb table lists in-frame clones only, not all of them. The table has around 200,000 clones, around 88% seen once. Sequenced sample: PBMCs. The receptor set was obtained from a woman younger than 35 in good health and CMV-seronegative.

The gene calls are TRBV4-3 and TRBJ2-7; 11 nucleotides match TRBD1. The CDR3 has 15 residues. Germline trimming cut 3 bases from V and 6 bases from J; bases unmatched to any gene: 7. CDR1 and CDR2 from the germline V gene are LGHNA and YSLEER. For the CDR3, the DNA is TGCGCCAGCAGCCAGTGGGGACAGGGGGTAGGCGAGCAGTACTTC. Translation gives CASSQWGQGVGEQYF.

The V and J genes are TRBV5-1 and TRBJ2-5; TRBD1 matches at 7 bases. TRBJ2-7 explains the end of the DNA better; the J call may be wrong. Germline lookup yields CDR1 SGHRS and CDR2 YFSETQ. The CDR3 contains 13 residues. Here the CDR3 DNA reads TGCGCCAGCAGCTGGGGACAGTCCTACGAGCAGTACTTC. Protein product: CASSWGQSYEQYF.

The J gene is TRBJ1-2, the V gene TRBV4-1; 8 bases line up with TRBD1. Germline lookup yields CDR1 MGHRA and CDR2 YSYEKL. The CDR3 is 15 amino acids. V lost 3 bases to trimming and J lost 3 bases; unmatched junction nucleotides: 6. The CDR3 here is CASSHPGGADYGYTF. In nucleotides, the CDR3 is TGCGCCAGCAGCCACCCAGGGGGCGCGGACTATGGCTACACCTTC.

The rearrangement links TRBV5-1 to TRBJ2-7; a weak D match, TRBD2 (5 bases). The length of the CDR3 is 14 residues. The V gene's germline CDR1 is SGHRS and CDR2 YFSETQ. Trimming shortened V by 2 bases and J by 5 bases, and 14 bases separated the two germline ends. The CDR3 region is CASSLSGLSDEQYF. Here the CDR3 DNA reads TGCGCCAGCAGCTTAAGCGGCCTATCTGACGAGCAGTACTTC.

V is TRBV30 and J is TRBJ1-1; D call uncertain. CDR3 length: 12 amino acids. V lost 2 bases and J 9 bases, leaving 13 bases between the germline ends. The germline CDR1 and CDR2 sequences are GTSNPN and SVGIG (reference sequence). The CDR3, as DNA: TGTGCCTGGAGTTTGAGGGTGCTCAAAGCTTTCTTT. Its protein product is CAWSLRVLKAFF.

A note on this clone: Other nucleotide sequences from this sample produce the same CDR3. The chain uses TRBV5-1 and TRBJ1-5; D unclear. The CDR3 is 14 amino acids. Germline assignment: CDR1 SGHRS and CDR2 YFSETQ. The V gene lost 0 bases and the J gene lost 4 bases, with 8 bases spanning the gap. DNA of the CDR3: TGCGCCAGCAGCTTGGATTCGGGTAATCAGCCCCAGCATTTT. Translated, it gives CASSLDSGNQPQHF.

The chain joins TRBV12-2 to TRBJ2-5; the table's TRBD2 call for D was not verified on the DNA. TRBV12-2 represents a pseudogene. The CDR3 runs 16 residues. CDR3 sequence reads: CASRLVSGVTQETQYF. DNA of the CDR3: TGTGCAAGTCGCTTAGTAAGCGGGGTAACTCAAGAGACCCAGTACTTC.

The chain employs TRBV5-1 and TRBJ2-1; 10 bases agree with TRBD1. The ends lost 3 bases at V and 1 base at J; junction bases unmatched: 4. Germline CDR1 reads SGHRS; CDR2 reads YFSETQ. This CDR3 spans 16 amino acids. As DNA, the CDR3 is TGCGCCAGCAGCTCGGGACAGGGGTTATCCTACAATGAGCAGTTCTTC. Encoded protein: CASSSGQGLSYNEQFF.

This clone was observed once. The chain employs TRBV6-5 and TRBJ2-7, with TRBD1 as a possible D gene (5 bases). This CDR3 has 12 amino acids. V was pared by 6 bases and J by 2 bases, with 8 bases between. Germline V lookup: CDR1 MNHEY, CDR2 SVGAGI. The CDR3 DNA is TGTGCCAGCAGCAGGGTCCCCTACGAGCAGTACTTC. It encodes CASSRVPYEQYF.

The genes are TRBV13 and TRBJ1-4; the D gene is possibly TRBD1 (5 bases). The CDR3 contains 15 residues. Trimming took off 4 bases at V and 7 bases at J, with 16 bases between the two ends. Germline assignment: CDR1 PRHDT and CDR2 FYEKMQ (reference sequence). The CDR3 is CASSSQGGESEKLFF. In DNA form, the CDR3 reads TGTGCCAGCAGCTCTCAGGGAGGGGAGAGTGAAAAACTGTTTTTT.

Only one count was recorded for this clone. The chain is built from TRBV5-4 and TRBJ2-7; TRBD2 aligns across 7 bases. Unmatched junction bases numbered 5, after V lost 0 bases and J lost 2 bases. The CDR3 sequence is 15 residues long. The germline CDR1 and CDR2 sequences are SGHNT and YYREEE (reference sequence). The CDR3 bases are TGTGCCAGCAGCTTGGGGGGGGGAAAGCCCTACGAGCAGTACTTC. Translating gives CASSLGGGKPYEQYF.

V and J are TRBV11-2 and TRBJ2-2; tentatively, D is TRBD2 (7 bases). The CDR3 is 16 amino acids. Trimming shortened V by 5 bases and J by 5 bases, and 18 bases separated the two germline ends. Germline V gene data show CDR1 as SGHAT and CDR2 as FQNNGV. For the CDR3, the DNA is TGTGCCAGCAGCCCCGGCGGGGGCCCGCGAACCGGGGAGCTGTTTTTT. Residues: CASSPGGGPRTGELFF.

V usage is TRBV7-7 and J usage is TRBJ2-1; no clear D gene. Germline CDR1 reads SSHAT; CDR2 reads FNYEAQ (reference sequence). This CDR3 has 13 amino acids. V lost 4 bases to trimming and J lost 5 bases, with 9 bases between them. CDR3 in DNA: TGTGCCAGCAGCTCCCCCCCCAACAATGAGCAGTTCTTC. Translation: CASSSPPNNEQFF.

The chain combines TRBV6-1 with TRBJ1-3; D ambiguous. Germline V gives CDR1 MNHNS, CDR2 SASEGT. This CDR3 comprises 15 residues. V lost 1 base and J 0 bases, leaving 7 bases between the germline ends. CDR3 amino acids: CASSEGLYSGNTIYF. CDR3 coding DNA: TGTGCCAGCAGTGAAGGTCTCTACTCTGGAAACACCATATATTTT.

This sequence joins TRBV9 and TRBJ2-7; a weak D match, TRBD2 (5 bases). Between the trimmed V and J ends, which lost 3 bases and 0 bases, there was a span of 7 bases. The V gene's germline CDR1 is SGDLS and CDR2 YYNGEE. This CDR3 spans 13 amino acids. The CDR3 region is CASSAGLSYEQYF. CDR3 bases: TGTGCCAGCAGCGCCGGACTCTCCTACGAGCAGTACTTC.

This clone was observed a single time. CDR3 sequence (DNA): TGCGCCAGCCGAGACAGGGTAGGGCCCACTGAAGCTTTCTTT. This sequence encodes CASRDRVGPTEAFF. V usage is TRBV10-2 and J usage is TRBJ1-1; 7 nucleotides agree with TRBD1. CDR1 is WSHSY, CDR2 SAAADI, per germline. V shed 8 bases, J shed 4 bases, and the junction held 10 bases outside the gene matches. The CDR3 extends over 14 amino acids.